The 18 T cell receptor beta chains listed next were all sequenced from one sample in a study of response to subunit inactivated influenza vaccine. TCRdb redid the calling of the RT-PCR reads with MiXCR, one entry per CDR3 protein. The table shows hundreds of thousands of distinct CDR3 sequences, with approximately 15% occurring only once. Material: PBMCs from blood, obtained approximately 15 days before vaccination. These receptors were taken from a man aged 45-65 years who received an inactivated influenza vaccine.

The rearrangement joins TRBV4-2 to TRBJ2-3; D is ambiguous. This CDR3 has 16 amino acids. Deletions cut 0 bases from V and 6 bases from J, with 16 bases between. Per the germline V gene, CDR1 is LGHNA and CDR2 is YNFKEQ. The DNA for the CDR3 is TGTGCCAGCAGCCAAGAGAATAGCTCCCCCTCGGATACGCAGTATTTT. Amino acid sequence: CASSQENSSPSDTQYF.

At least ten counts were recorded for this clonotype. The chain recombines TRBV20-1 with TRBJ2-1; a possible D gene is TRBD2 (5 bases). Trimming stripped 6 bases from V and 6 bases from J, with 21 bases between. The CDR3 runs 15 residues. Germline-derived CDR1 and CDR2 are DFQATT and SNEGSKA (reference sequence). The CDR3 sequence: CSALDKWLTLNEQFF. CDR3 nucleotides: TGCAGTGCACTAGACAAATGGCTTACCCTCAATGAGCAGTTCTTC.

This clonotype was observed many times. This sequence joins TRBV4-3 and TRBJ2-7, with D uncertain. This CDR3 comprises 13 residues. The germline V and J ends were trimmed by 0 bases and 6 bases, with 9 bases remaining between them. Germline V gene data show CDR1 as LGHNA and CDR2 as YSLEER. The CDR3 loop is CASSQDPQTEQYF. Written as DNA, the CDR3 is TGCGCCAGCAGCCAAGATCCCCAGACCGAGCAGTACTTC.

The rearrangement links TRBV27 to TRBJ2-7; D unclear. The CDR3 has 13 amino acids. Germline V gene data show CDR1 as MNHEY and CDR2 as SMNVEV (reference sequence). V lost 6 bases and J lost 3, with 12 bases in between. The CDR3 nucleotides read TGTGCCAGCAGCCTATGGTATGGCTACGAGCAGTACTTC. It codes for CASSLWYGYEQYF.

The V call is TRBV14, the J call TRBJ2-1; D may be TRBD1 or TRBD2 (5 bases each). There are 17 residues in the CDR3. V shed 2 bases and J shed 9 bases, with 23 bases lying between them. Looked up from germline, CDR1 is SGHDN and CDR2 is FVKESK. The CDR3 sequence is CASSQLVGRDGLGEQFF. Written as DNA, the CDR3 is TGTGCCAGCAGCCAACTCGTGGGCAGGGATGGACTGGGTGAGCAGTTCTTC.

The chain couples TRBV7-9 to TRBJ2-5, with TRBD1 as a possible D gene (5 bases). V was clipped by 2 bases and J by 5 bases, with 21 bases between them. CDR3 length equals 17 residues. CDR1 is SEHNR, CDR2 FQNEAQ, per germline (reference sequence). CDR3 DNA sequence: TGTGCCAGCAGCTTAAGGGGTTGGGCAAAAGTGGGGGAGACCCAGTACTTC. This translates into CASSLRGWAKVGETQYF. Filled out from reference TRBV7-9 and TRBJ2-5, the complete variable domain reads DTGVSQNPRHKITKRGQNVTFRCDPISEHNRLYWYRQTLGQGPEFLTYFQNEAQLEKSRLLSDRFSAERPKGSFSTLEIQRTEQGDSAMYLCASSLRGWAKVGETQYFGPGTRLLVL.

The V gene is TRBV12-3 or TRBV12-4, the J gene TRBJ2-4; 13 nucleotides agree with TRBD2. Trimming took 5 bases from V and 5 from J; bases not matched to a gene: 6. The CDR3 has 16 residues. CDR3 nucleotides: TGTGCCAGCAGTCCGACTAGCGGGGGGCCGGAAAACATTCAGTACTTC. This encodes CASSPTSGGPENIQYF.

This clonotype has a handful of counts. The chain carries TRBV6-5 and TRBJ2-2; 8 bases agree with TRBD1. The germline CDR1 and CDR2 sequences are MNHEY and SVGAGI. This CDR3 is 17 amino acids long. J lost 5 bases, V lost 4 bases, and 12 bases had no gene match. The DNA of the CDR3 is TGTGCCAGCAGTTCCTCCAGCCAGGGGGCGCGTACCGGGGAGCTGTTTTTT. As protein: CASSSSSQGARTGELFF.

The table lists this clonotype with a few counts. This chain links TRBV29-1 with TRBJ2-3; no reliable D call. The CDR3 has 11 residues. V gave up 8 bases and J gave up 2 bases, with 8 bases separating them. Germline CDR1 reads SQVTM; CDR2 reads ANQGSEA. CDR3 amino acids: CSTRYTDTQYF. For the CDR3, the DNA is TGCAGCACGAGATACACAGATACGCAGTATTTT.

The genes are TRBV6-1 and TRBJ1-2; D might be TRBD1 (5 bases). V gave up 6 bases and J gave up 10 bases, with 21 bases separating them. CDR1 and CDR2 (germline): MNHNS, SASEGT. This CDR3 has 14 amino acids. For the CDR3, the DNA is TGTGCCAGCAGCCCCGCCCTGGGACGGGGTAACTACACCTTC. It is translated as CASSPALGRGNYTF.

This clonotype occurred a few times. Here the CDR3 DNA reads TGTGCCAGCAGCCCACCCCGGGGGGTGACAGATACGCAGTATTTT. It specifies CASSPPRGVTDTQYF. The chain employs TRBV12-3 or TRBV12-4 and TRBJ2-3; 7 bases agree with TRBD2. This CDR3 is built from 15 residues. The J segment lost 3 bases and the V segment lost 6 bases, leaving 9 bases of the junction unmatched.

V gene TRBV12-3 or TRBV12-4 combines with J gene TRBJ2-3; 7 bases are a match to TRBD2. The V gene end was trimmed by 2 bases and the J gene end by 10 bases; junction bases not matched to a gene: 9. This CDR3 has 14 amino acids. DNA of the CDR3: TGTGCCAGCAGTTTATCCCGGGGGGTAGGTGCGCAGTATTTT. The encoded protein is CASSLSRGVGAQYF.

This chain connects TRBV27 to TRBJ2-2, with 7 bases fitting TRBD1. Germline CDR1 MNHEY, CDR2 SMNVEV (reference sequence). The V and J ends lost 5 bases and 7 bases, in that order; junction bases with no gene match: 10. The CDR3 consists of 15 residues. CDR3 protein: CASSVAGTASGELFF. The CDR3 nucleotides read TGTGCCAGCAGTGTCGCCGGGACAGCAAGCGGGGAGCTGTTTTTT.

This clonotype was observed a handful of times. This sequence joins TRBV27 and TRBJ2-5, with TRBD2 as a possible D gene (5 bases). This CDR3 contains 14 residues. Trimming removed 10 bases from V and 1 base from J, with 16 bases in between. Germline V lookup: CDR1 MNHEY, CDR2 SMNVEV (reference sequence). In nucleotides, the CDR3 is TGTGCCACCGGGAAACGACTCACCCAAGAGACCCAGTACTTC. Protein: CATGKRLTQETQYF.

This clonotype was seen only a few times. CDR3 residues: CASSERVGEAFF. Written as DNA, the CDR3 is TGTGCCAGCAGCGAAAGGGTAGGGGAGGCTTTCTTT. The V gene is TRBV6-1, the J gene TRBJ1-1, with a tentative D call TRBD1 (5 bases). CDR1 and CDR2 (germline): MNHNS, SASEGT. The CDR3 spans 12 residues. V was trimmed by 6 bases and J by 11 bases, leaving 16 bases between them.

This clonotype was counted at least ten times. The CDR3 nucleotides are TGTGCCAGCAGCCAAGTTAACACTGAAGCTTTCTTT. Protein: CASSQVNTEAFF. V usage is TRBV7-9 and J usage is TRBJ1-1; no clear D. From germline, CDR1 is SEHNR and CDR2 FQNEAQ (reference sequence). The V and J ends lost 5 bases and 2 bases respectively, with 6 bases between them. The CDR3 length is 12 residues.

CDR3 in amino acids: CASSGSGGGRNQPQHF. The DNA for the CDR3 is TGTGCCAGCAGTGGTTCCGGGGGCGGCCGCAATCAGCCCCAGCATTTT. The gene calls are TRBV6-1 and TRBJ1-5, with D perhaps TRBD1 (6 bases). Germline lookup yields CDR1 MNHNS and CDR2 SASEGT. V gave up 4 bases and J gave up 2 bases, with 15 bases separating them. The CDR3 extends over 16 amino acids.

The sample holds many counts of this clonotype. This rearrangement joins TRBV6-1 to TRBJ2-5; 8 nucleotides line up with TRBD2. CDR3 length: 14 amino acids. The V gene end was trimmed by 8 bases and the J gene end by 1 base; junction bases not matched to a gene: 6. Germline CDR1 is MNHNS and CDR2 is SASEGT. The CDR3: CASYSGAPQETQYF. In nucleotides, the CDR3 is TGTGCCAGCTATAGCGGGGCCCCCCAAGAGACCCAGTACTTC.